One and the same sample provided the 20 T cell receptor beta chains below, sequenced in a study of control samples from healthy donors and cancer patients. Clones were read by immunoSEQ multiplex PCR, and TCRdb kept only the in-frame ones, dropping some. Of fewer than 110,000 clones in the sample, around 89% were seen once. The specimen sequenced was blood. These receptors all come from a young man in good health.

The V and J genes are TRBV5-4 and TRBJ1-1; 10 bases are shared with TRBD1. In germline, CDR1 is SGHNT, CDR2 YYREEE (reference sequence). This CDR3 is 15 amino acids long. Trimming cost V 4 bases and J 3 bases; bases outside gene matches: 6. CDR3 in DNA: TGTGCCAGCAGCGTCGACAGGGGGCGGGACACTGAAGCTTTCTTT. This codes for CASSVDRGRDTEAFF.

This clone was found a few times. The chain carries TRBV24-1 and TRBJ1-1; the D gene is possibly TRBD1 (5 bases). CDR3 length: 11 residues. Germline V gives CDR1 KGHDR, CDR2 SFDVKD. Trimming took off 9 bases at V and 9 bases at J, with 13 bases between the two ends. DNA of the CDR3: TGTGCCACCGGAGAGGGGCCTAAAGCTTTCTTT. As protein: CATGEGPKAFF.

The rearrangement joins TRBV11-2 to TRBJ2-7; D might be TRBD1 (7 bases). Per germline, CDR1 SGHAT and CDR2 FQNNGV. The CDR3 contains 16 residues. Trimming took off 2 bases at V and 0 bases at J, with 14 bases between the two ends. This CDR3 is CASSLRGTANSYEQYF. The CDR3 DNA reads as TGTGCCAGCAGCTTACGCGGGACAGCGAACTCCTACGAGCAGTACTTC.

This chain links TRBV14 with TRBJ1-6, with no clear D. CDR1 is SGHDN and CDR2 is FVKESK in the germline V gene. Trimming stripped 6 bases from V and 9 bases from J, with 18 bases between. CDR3 length equals 15 residues. The CDR3 DNA follows: TGTGCCAGCAGTATGGGGTTGCAACTTAGTTCACCCCTCCACTTT. Translated, it gives CASSMGLQLSSPLHF.

This rearrangement joins TRBV10-3 to TRBJ1-2; D not certain. Germline V gives CDR1 ENHRY, CDR2 SYGVKD. Between the trimmed V and J ends, which lost 1 base and 3 bases, there was a span of 15 bases. The CDR3 spans 16 residues. The DNA for the CDR3 is TGTGCCATCAGTGAGTTGAGCACTGCGGAGGACTATGGCTACACCTTC. It specifies CAISELSTAEDYGYTF.

This chain uses TRBV6-2 or TRBV6-3 with TRBJ2-4; possible D gene TRBD2, 6 bases. This CDR3 is 19 amino acids long. Trimming removed 2 bases from V and 2 bases from J, with 22 bases in between. The V gene's germline CDR1 is MNHEY and CDR2 SVGEGT. The CDR3 loop reads CASSYASGGGGFSKNIQYF. For the CDR3, the DNA is TGTGCCAGCAGTTACGCGTCTGGTGGGGGAGGTTTTTCCAAAAACATTCAGTACTTC.

This rearrangement joins TRBV9 to TRBJ1-3, with no clear D. The CDR3 runs to 17 residues. CDR1 SGDLS and CDR2 YYNGEE come from the germline V gene. Between the trimmed V and J ends, which lost 0 bases and 0 bases, there was a span of 13 bases. The CDR3 spells CASSVGMGPISGNTIYF. The CDR3 bases are TGTGCCAGCAGCGTAGGAATGGGCCCCATCTCTGGAAACACCATATATTTT.

The chain carries TRBV30 and TRBJ1-1; unclear D gene. The CDR3 is 14 amino acids. V gave up 0 bases and J gave up 0 bases, with 8 bases separating them. The germline V gene has CDR1 GTSNPN and CDR2 SVGIG (reference sequence). CDR3 protein: CAWSVFDLNTEAFF. The CDR3 bases are TGTGCCTGGAGTGTATTTGATTTGAACACTGAAGCTTTCTTT.

The rearrangement links TRBV14 to TRBJ1-6, with no clear D. Germline CDR1 is SGHDN and CDR2 is FVKESK. This CDR3 contains 15 residues. V was clipped by 0 bases and J by 7 bases, with 10 bases between them. CDR3 sequence reads: CASSQDLGFNSPLHF. CDR3 bases: TGTGCCAGCAGCCAAGATCTAGGGTTCAATTCACCCCTCCACTTT.

This chain links TRBV21-1 with TRBJ2-1; no DNA check was done on the table's D call, TRBD2. TRBV21-1 is given as a pseudogene. This CDR3 comprises 17 residues. The CDR3 nucleotides read TGTGCCAGCCGAAGGACTAGCGGGAGTGACGGGGGGAATGAGCAGTTCTTC. Its protein is CASRRTSGSDGGNEQFF.

This chain connects TRBV25-1 to TRBJ1-1; no definite D call. The CDR3 is 11 residues long. V gave up 7 bases and J gave up 0 bases, with 3 bases separating them. Germline CDR1 is MGHDK and CDR2 is SYGVNS. CDR3 in amino acids: CASIVNTEAFF. The CDR3, as DNA: TGTGCCAGCATAGTGAACACTGAAGCTTTCTTT.

The CDR3 spells CASSPPQTSQITDTQYF. Written as DNA, the CDR3 is TGTGCCAGCAGCCCGCCACAAACCTCTCAGATCACAGATACGCAGTATTTT. The gene calls are TRBV28 and TRBJ2-3; D is unclear. With 6 bases removed from V and 2 bases from J, the gap between germline ends came to 21 bases. The CDR3 is made up of 17 amino acids. Germline V CDR1 and CDR2: MDHEN, SYDVKM.

J is TRBJ1-2 and V is TRBV27; 7 bases match TRBD1. This CDR3 has 15 amino acids. V was clipped by 3 bases and J by 1 base; unmatched bases: 5. Germline V gives CDR1 MNHEY, CDR2 SMNVEV (reference sequence). The CDR3 loop is CASSFAGGINYGYTF. In DNA, the CDR3 is TGTGCCAGCAGTTTTGCAGGGGGGATTAACTATGGCTACACCTTC.

This clone was recorded once. The chain recombines TRBV6-2 or TRBV6-3 with TRBJ2-5; TRBD2 aligns across 8 bases. The CDR3 length is 17 residues. V dropped 2 bases and J dropped 2; count of bases not matched to a gene: 10. Germline V gene data show CDR1 as MNHEY and CDR2 as SVGEGT. The chain's CDR3 is CASSYGAGGPEQETQYF. CDR3 nucleotides: TGTGCCAGCAGTTACGGTGCGGGAGGCCCTGAACAAGAGACCCAGTACTTC.

The chain couples TRBV18 to TRBJ1-2; tentatively, D is TRBD1 (5 bases). The germline V and J ends were trimmed by 6 bases and 1 base, with 9 bases remaining between them. CDR3 length equals 13 residues. Looked up from germline, CDR1 is KGHSH and CDR2 is LQKENI. CDR3 sequence reads: CASSPGGNYGYTF. The CDR3 nucleotides read TGTGCCAGCTCTCCCGGGGGTAACTATGGCTACACCTTC.

The chain combines TRBV28 with TRBJ2-3; 8 bases are shared with TRBD2. CDR3 length: 16 residues. Germline assignment: CDR1 MDHEN and CDR2 SYDVKM. The junction had 14 bases not matched to a gene; V was cut back by 6 bases and J by 6 bases. The CDR3 reads CASSSTSSGHGDTQYF. The CDR3 region has the DNA TGTGCCAGCAGCTCCACCTCTAGCGGGCACGGTGATACGCAGTATTTT.

The chain employs TRBV4-1 and TRBJ1-5, with D tentatively TRBD1 (5 bases). Germline CDR1 and CDR2: MGHRA and YSYEKL. Trimming cost V 3 bases and J 5 bases, with 14 bases left between them. CDR3 length: 15 amino acids. Here the CDR3 reads CASSHGTSEYQPQHF. In nucleotides, the CDR3 is TGCGCCAGCAGCCACGGGACCTCCGAATATCAGCCCCAGCATTTT.

V gene TRBV11-2 combines with J gene TRBJ1-1, with 7 positions matching TRBD1. Germline V gives CDR1 SGHAT, CDR2 FQNNGV. J was trimmed by 8 bases and V by 4 bases; bases with no gene match: 10. The CDR3 spans 14 residues. The CDR3 sequence is CASSSATGVFEAFF. For the CDR3, the DNA is TGTGCCAGCAGCTCGGCCACAGGGGTCTTCGAAGCTTTCTTT.

V is TRBV7-8 and J is TRBJ2-2; 8 positions match TRBD2. V shed 5 bases, J shed 2 bases, and the junction held 4 bases outside the gene matches. The CDR3 totals 15 residues. The germline gives CDR1 SGHVS, CDR2 FQNEAQ. The CDR3 DNA sequence: TGTGCCAGCAGCCGTAGCGGGGTAAACACCGGGGAGCTGTTTTTT. This gives the protein CASSRSGVNTGELFF.

V is TRBV19 and J is TRBJ1-5; TRBD1 aligns across 9 bases. The V and J ends lost 6 bases and 5 bases, in that order; junction bases with no gene match: 14. CDR3 length: 17 amino acids. Germline lookup yields CDR1 LNHDA and CDR2 SQIVND (reference sequence). CDR3 in amino acids: CASRPNRYRGLDQPQHF. CDR3 in DNA: TGTGCCAGTAGGCCCAATCGGTACAGGGGGCTTGATCAGCCCCAGCATTTT.